This is a list of T cell receptor beta chains from one sample in a study of regulatory T cells in long-lasting Graves disease. Each CDR3 protein is one row after TCRdb ran MiXCR on the multiplex PCR reads. The profile covers about 340,000 distinct CDR3 sequences, with around 19% appearing a single time and just under 30% taken by the ten largest. Sequencing was performed on peripheral blood mononuclear cells (PBMCs), taken when the disease was refractory, from a patient treated with antithyroid drugs. These receptors all come from a female donor with Graves disease. Each CDR3 is given with its conserved first and last residue. D genes are given only for firm matches. Rows give clone size only sometimes, using once, few, many, or a class for an expanded clone.

>TRBD1|TRBJ1-1|many|TRBV27
TGTGCCAGCAGTTCGGGGGGGACAGGGTACACTGAAGCTTTCTTT
CASSSGGTGYTEAFF
>.|TRBJ1-2|many|TRBV20-1
TGCAGTGCTAGAGACGATAACCGGGTACAAGGAGGCTACACCTTC
CSARDDNRVQGGYTF
>TRBD1|TRBJ1-2|many|TRBV6-1
TGTGCCAGCATGGCAGGGGGCGAGCTCTATGGCTACACCTTC
CASMAGGELYGYTF
>.|TRBJ1-5|many|TRBV28
TGTGCCAGCAGTTTAAAGGGAGGAAATCAGCCCCAGCATTTT
CASSLKGGNQPQHF
>TRBD2|TRBJ2-7|.|TRBV11-2
TGTGCCGGCAGCTCGGGTCGGTTTTTTGGAGCGGGAGATTCCTACGAGCAGTACTTC
CAGSSGRFFGAGDSYEQYF
>TRBD1|TRBJ1-1|many|TRBV7-9
TGTGCCAGCAGTCCACTCAGGGGGCGCATGAACACTGAAGCTTTCTTT
CASSPLRGRMNTEAFF
>TRBD2|TRBJ2-7|few|TRBV7-2
TGTGCCAGCAGCTTAGTAGTAGCGGGGGGCCTCAGCCCCTACGAGCAGTACTTC
CASSLVVAGGLSPYEQYF
>.|TRBJ2-5|many|TRBV27
TGTGCCAGCAGTCTGCGACTTAGGGCGGGTGGGGAGACCCAGTACTTC
CASSLRLRAGGETQYF
>.|TRBJ2-7|many|TRBV5-1
TGCGCCAGCAGCTTGGACGGAGGACCCTACGAGCAGTACTTC
CASSLDGGPYEQYF
>TRBD1|TRBJ1-1|few|TRBV14
TGTGCCAGCATGGGACAGGGACGAACTGAAGCTTTCTTT
CASMGQGRTEAFF
>.|TRBJ2-7|.|TRBV6-1
TGTGCCAGCGGTGACCGGATGAGCTCCTACGAGCAGTACTTC
CASGDRMSSYEQYF
>TRBD1|TRBJ2-4|.|TRBV28
TGTGCCAGCAGTTCCCTCTGGGACAGGGGGCGGCAAAACATTCAGTACTTC
CASSSLWDRGRQNIQYF
>.|TRBJ2-5|many|TRBV7-9
TGTGCCAGCAGCTTGAGTGAAGAGACCCAGTACTTC
CASSLSEETQYF
>.|TRBJ2-2|.|TRBV13
TGTGCCAGCAGCTTAGGGTCAGAGACCGGGGAGCTGTTTTTT
CASSLGSETGELFF
>.|TRBJ1-1|many|TRBV20-1
TGCAGTGCTAGCTGGGCCGGCACTGAAGCTTTCTTT
CSASWAGTEAFF
>TRBD1|TRBJ1-3|many|TRBV7-2
TGTGCCAGCAGCTTAGAGGGACAGGGGTCTGGAAACACCATATATTTT
CASSLEGQGSGNTIYF
>.|TRBJ1-2|.|TRBV6-2/TRBV6-3
TGTGCCAGCAGGACAGGTCTCTATGGCTACACCTTC
CASRTGLYGYTF
>TRBD2|TRBJ2-5|many|TRBV7-9
TGTGCCAGCAGCCGGGGGACTAGCGGGCGCCAAGAGACCCAGTACTTC
CASSRGTSGRQETQYF
>.|TRBJ1-4|many|TRBV7-2
TGTGCCAGCAGCTTCTACGGTGGAACTAATGAAAAACTGTTTTTT
CASSFYGGTNEKLFF
>TRBD1|TRBJ2-5|.|TRBV7-6
TGTGCCAGCAGCAAAGACAGGGGCCTCAGGGGGACCCAGTACTTC
CASSKDRGLRGTQYF
>.|TRBJ1-2|.|TRBV3-1
TGTGCCAGCAGCCATCAGGAAGGGTATGGCTACACCTTC
CASSHQEGYGYTF
>.|TRBJ1-4|.|TRBV6-2/TRBV6-3
TGTGCCAGCAGTTACTCGGGAGCAAGGAGTGAAAAACTGTTTTTT
CASSYSGARSEKLFF
>TRBD2|TRBJ2-7|many|TRBV27
TGTGCCAGCAGTTTCACCGGGACTAGCGCCTACGAGCAGTACTTC
CASSFTGTSAYEQYF
>TRBD1|TRBJ1-5|many|TRBV28
TGTGCCAGCAGTCCAGGACAGGGGTATCCGCCCCAGCATTTT
CASSPGQGYPPQHF
>TRBD1|TRBJ1-2|.|TRBV11-2
TGTGCCAGCAGGCGAACAGGGGACATCGGGGACTATGGCTACACCTTC
CASRRTGDIGDYGYTF
>.|TRBJ2-5|few|TRBV9
TGTGCCAGCAGCGTAGGCCCAGGATTTACGGAGACCCAGTACTTC
CASSVGPGFTETQYF
>.|TRBJ1-1|few|TRBV28
TGTGCCAGCAGTTTAGAGGGTGGGTATAGGACTGAAGCTTTCTTT
CASSLEGGYRTEAFF
>.|TRBJ1-5|many|TRBV2
TGTGCCAGCACGCAGGGCCTGGCTTTAGCTCAGCCCCAGCATTTT
CASTQGLALAQPQHF
>.|TRBJ2-2|.|TRBV19
TGTGCCAGTAAACTGGGGGCAAACACCGGGGAGCTGTTTTTT
CASKLGANTGELFF
>TRBD1|TRBJ2-3|.|TRBV5-1
TGCGCCAGCTGCAAAAAGGGGGCTAGCACAGATACGCAGTATTTT
CASCKKGASTDTQYF
>TRBD1|TRBJ1-2|many|TRBV20-1
TGCAGTGCTAGAGGAACAGGGGGCAGCTATGGCTACACCTTC
CSARGTGGSYGYTF